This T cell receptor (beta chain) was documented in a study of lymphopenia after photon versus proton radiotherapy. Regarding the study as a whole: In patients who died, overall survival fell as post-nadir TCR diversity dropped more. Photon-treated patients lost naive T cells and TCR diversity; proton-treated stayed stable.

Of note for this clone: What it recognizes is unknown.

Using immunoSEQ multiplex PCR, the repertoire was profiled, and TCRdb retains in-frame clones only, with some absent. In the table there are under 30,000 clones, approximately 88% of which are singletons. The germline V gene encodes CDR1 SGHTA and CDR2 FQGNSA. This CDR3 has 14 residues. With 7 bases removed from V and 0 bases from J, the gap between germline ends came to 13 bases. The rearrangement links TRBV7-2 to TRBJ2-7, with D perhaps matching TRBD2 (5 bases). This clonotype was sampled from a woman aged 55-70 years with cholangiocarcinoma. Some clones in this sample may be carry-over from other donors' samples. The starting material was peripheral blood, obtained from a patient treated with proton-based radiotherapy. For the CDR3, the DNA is TGTGCCAGCACCTCGTCGGGGATCTCCTACGAGCAGTACTTC. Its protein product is CASTSSGISYEQYF.